The clone carrying this TCR beta chain was seen only a few times. Antigen: not known. Patients aged 18 to 65 had newly diagnosed hyperthyroidism of under 2 months' duration. The authors took PBMCs from 9.5 to 10 ml fresh peripheral blood. The CDR3 has 16 residues. Germline V gives CDR1 DFQATT, CDR2 SNEGSKA (reference sequence). The sample comes from a study of T cells in Graves' hyperthyroidism and ophthalmopathy. Study-level findings and limits: Ophthalmopathy prediction by the model preceded onset by a median roughly 6 months. Among clonotypes expanded in thyroid above 0.001, most were also found in blood.

Amplified TCR beta CDR3 regions came from RNA transcripts. A set of HTBI primers served as the primers for a first-round RT-PCR of the TCR CDR3. TCRdb itself ran the multiplex PCR reads through MiXCR, one entry per CDR3 protein. Of approximately 330,000 distinct CDR3 sequences listed, roughly a fifth are singletons. The clonotype originates from a woman aged 50 to 65 with Graves' hyperthyroidism. The rearrangement links TRBV20-1 to TRBJ1-5; TRBD1 matches at 9 bases. Material: blood. In DNA, the CDR3 is TGCAGGTCGCCCGGGACAGGGAAAAATAGCAATCAGCCCCAGCATTTT. It codes for CRSPGTGKNSNQPQHF.